Listed below are T cell receptor beta chains from one sample, sequenced in a study of metastatic and nonmetastatic thyroid tumors. Using MiXCR, TCRdb reanalyzed the PCR reads. The sample lists a few thousand clones, roughly 29% seen once, with over 7.5% in the top ten. Sequencing used adjacent normal tissue. These receptors originate from a female donor with papillary thyroid cancer or a benign thyroid nodule (not recorded which). Some clones in this sample may be carry-over from other donors' samples. CDR3s leave out the opening cysteine and the closing phenylalanine or tryptophan.

>TRBV20-1|TRBJ1-1
SARGGNTEAF
>TRBV27|TRBJ1-5
ASSLSRGHQPQH
>TRBV25-1|TRBJ1-1
ASSESGLEAF
>TRBV18|TRBJ1-1
ASSPYQGDEAF
>TRBV5-6|TRBJ1-2
ASSWGTSGGYT
>TRBV11-3|TRBJ2-1
ASSLPGTSVYNEQF
>TRBV3-1|TRBJ2-1
ASSQDRSGSSSSYNEQF
>TRBV24-1|TRBJ2-3
ATSDTTSGITDTQY
>TRBV11-1|TRBJ2-5
ASSPIARRTGLRETQY
>TRBV2|TRBJ2-7
ASSETASYEQY
>TRBV24-1|TRBJ2-7
ATSDPLAGSSYEQY
>TRBV11-2|TRBJ2-1
ASSPGNRGSEQF
>TRBV20-1|TRBJ2-7
RGGSGSKTH
>TRBV5-1|TRBJ2-7
ASRSLAGESYEQY
>TRBV5-6|TRBJ2-7
ASSLSGTAYEQY
>TRBV7-9|TRBJ2-2
ASSSGPQTGELF
>TRBV6-2/TRBV6-3|TRBJ2-7
ASSPWGQGVHEQY
>TRBV6-6|TRBJ1-6
ASSYSSPRSSYNSPLH
>TRBV11-2|TRBJ2-7
ASSLAGGSYEQY
>TRBV28|TRBJ1-1
ASSLPQGGEAF
>TRBV7-3|TRBJ2-1
ASSFDHQLYNEQF
>TRBV12-3/TRBV12-4|TRBJ2-1
ASSFGGLSSYNEQF
>TRBV5-1|TRBJ2-2
ASSLGQGAIGYPF
>TRBV7-3|TRBJ2-1
ASSSTLVRNEQF
>TRBV19|TRBJ2-1
ASSIEKVSQSNYNEQF
>TRBV5-4|TRBJ1-2
ASSPGTGDQGYT
>TRBV19|TRBJ2-3
ASSVTGNYDTQY
>TRBV5-5|TRBJ2-7
ASSDPGQGAYEQY
>TRBV28|TRBJ1-5
ATRLGQGFNQPQH
>TRBV4-3|TRBJ2-1
ASSQIRTGEQF
>TRBV2|TRBJ2-3
ASSSVGQVTDTQY
>TRBV18|TRBJ2-5
ASSPGTGGQETQY
>TRBV30|TRBJ2-1
AWNLLAGGDEQF
>TRBV18|TRBJ1-5
ASSPTADSSYSNQPQH
>TRBV20-1|TRBJ1-2
SAWTANYGYT
>TRBV18|TRBJ2-1
ASSAGGQDEQF
>TRBV2|TRBJ1-5
ASREGGSQPQH
>TRBV7-9|TRBJ1-2
ASLESGGGDYGGYT
>TRBV6-1|TRBJ1-2
ASSPTRHVYT
>TRBV3-1|TRBJ2-5
ASSLRRGSGGETQY
>TRBV11-1|TRBJ2-7
ASSLAGIAGAPLEQY
>TRBV4-2|TRBJ2-3
ASSQILAGGFTDTQY
>TRBV6-1|TRBJ2-5
AISPGQGHQETQY
>TRBV4-1|TRBJ2-5
ASSPAERQETQY
>TRBV6-1|TRBJ1-6
ASSEFRSSPLH